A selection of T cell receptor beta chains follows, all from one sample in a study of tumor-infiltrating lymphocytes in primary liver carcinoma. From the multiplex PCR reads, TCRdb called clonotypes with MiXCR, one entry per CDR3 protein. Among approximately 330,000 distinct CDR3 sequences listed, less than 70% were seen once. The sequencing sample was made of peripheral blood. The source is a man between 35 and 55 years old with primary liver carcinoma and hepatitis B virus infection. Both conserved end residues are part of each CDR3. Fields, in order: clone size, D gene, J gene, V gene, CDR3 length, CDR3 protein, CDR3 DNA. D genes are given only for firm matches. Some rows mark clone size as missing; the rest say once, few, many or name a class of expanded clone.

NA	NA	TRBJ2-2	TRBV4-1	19	CASSQGDRWDWWNTGELFF	TGCGCCAGCAGCCAAGGGGACAGATGGGACTGGTGGAACACCGGGGAGCTGTTTTTT
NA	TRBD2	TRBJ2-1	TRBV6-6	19	CASSYLPGTSGRVSNEQFF	TGTGCCAGCAGTTACCTTCCCGGGACTAGCGGGAGGGTGAGCAATGAGCAGTTCTTC
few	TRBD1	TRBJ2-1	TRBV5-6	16	CASSSLLGTGVNEQFF	TGTGCCAGCAGCTCCCTGTTAGGGACAGGGGTCAATGAGCAGTTCTTC
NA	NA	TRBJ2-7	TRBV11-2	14	CTSSLEATVLEQYF	TGTACCAGCAGCTTAGAAGCCACAGTGTTGGAGCAGTACTTC
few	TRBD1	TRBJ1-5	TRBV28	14	CASSQGQGTQPQHF	TGTGCCAGCAGCCAAGGACAGGGGACGCAGCCCCAGCATTTT
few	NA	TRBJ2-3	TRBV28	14	CASSPGDLTDTQYF	TGTGCCAGCAGTCCTGGAGATCTCACAGATACGCAGTATTTT
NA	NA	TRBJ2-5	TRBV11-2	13	CAGSLISAQTQYF	TGTGCCGGCAGCTTAATTTCTGCCCAGACCCAGTACTTC
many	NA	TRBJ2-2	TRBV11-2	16	CASSFAQATGTGELFF	TGTGCCAGCTCTTTCGCGCAGGCCACGGGCACCGGGGAGCTGTTTTTT
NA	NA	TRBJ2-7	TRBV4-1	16	CASSQDGRGTTYEQYF	TGCGCCAGCAGCCAAGATGGTAGGGGGACCACCTACGAGCAGTACTTC
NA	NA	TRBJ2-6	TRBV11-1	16	CASSRPESSGANVLTF	TGTGCCAGCAGTCGTCCAGAGTCCTCTGGGGCCAACGTCCTGACTTTT
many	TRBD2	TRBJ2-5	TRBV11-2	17	CASSYLLAGGPRETQYF	TGTGCCAGCAGCTACTTACTAGCGGGAGGGCCTAGGGAGACCCAGTACTTC
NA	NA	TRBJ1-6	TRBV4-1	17	CASSQGQASSYNSPLHF	TGCGCCAGCAGCCAAGGGCAGGCTAGCTCCTATAATTCACCCCTCCACTTT
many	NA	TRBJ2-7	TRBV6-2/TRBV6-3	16	CASSSVTSGSSYEQYF	TGTGCCAGCAGTTCCGTGACGAGCGGGTCCTCCTACGAGCAGTACTTC
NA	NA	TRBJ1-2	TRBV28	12	CASSSRGYGYTF	TGTGCCAGCAGTTCACGAGGGTATGGCTACACCTTC
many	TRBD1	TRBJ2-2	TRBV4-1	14	CASSQGQDTGELFF	TGCGCCAGCAGCCAGGGACAGGACACCGGGGAGCTGTTTTTT
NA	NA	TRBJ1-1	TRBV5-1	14	CDSSPGNLNTEAFF	TGCGACAGCAGTCCGGGGAACCTTAACACTGAAGCTTTCTTT
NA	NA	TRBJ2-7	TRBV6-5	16	CASTPFRTIVTYEQYF	TGTGCCAGCACCCCATTCCGGACTATCGTAACCTACGAGCAGTACTTC